The clone carrying this T cell receptor beta chain was counted many times. The sample originates from a study of early T cells in non-severe SARS-CoV-2 infection. TCRdb passed the 5' RACE reads through MiXCR, listing each CDR3 protein once. The sample shows roughly 65,000 distinct CDR3 sequences, roughly a tenth of them seen only once. V gave up 4 bases and J gave up 4 bases, with 14 bases separating them. This CDR3 comprises 14 residues. Germline V gene lookup returns CDR1 SGDLS and CDR2 YYNGEE. The V gene is TRBV9, the J gene TRBJ1-1; D gene ambiguous. Sequencing was done on a sample of whole blood. The sequence came from an adult who was a healthcare worker with PCR-confirmed SARS-CoV-2 infection or an uninfected control (not recorded which). The CDR3 DNA follows: TGTGCCAGCAGCTTGACCTCAAGGATCACTGAAGCTTTCTTT. It specifies CASSLTSRITEAFF. The variable domain in full, completed from reference TRBV9 and TRBJ1-1, reads DSGVTQTPKHLITATGQRVTLRCSPRSGDLSVYWYQQSLDQGLQFLIQYYNGEERAKGNILERFSAQQFPDLHSELNLSSLELGDSALYFCASSLTSRITEAFFGQGTRLTVV.